The text below deals with one T cell receptor beta chain. Under the authors' procedure: Reference gene primer amplification in the assay estimated nucleated cell counts. Using immunoSEQ multiplex PCR, the repertoire was profiled, and TCRdb retains in-frame clones only, with some absent. V, J and clone size are taken as reported in that table, and D and trimming were inferred from the DNA itself. Here the sample spans approximately 100,000 clones, more than 75% being singletons. The data derive from a study of blood T cell repertoires in COVID-19. Study information: The analysed material was cDNA or gDNA that came from T cells, B-cell-depleted T cells, or PBMCs.

CDR3 length equals 15 residues. V was pared by 2 bases and J by 4 bases, with 14 bases between. The germline CDR1 and CDR2 sequences are SNHLY and FYNNEI. Sequencing was performed on peripheral blood. The rearrangement links TRBV2 to TRBJ1-2; no clear D gene. The origin of this receptor is a man aged 50 or older with acute or convalescent COVID-19. The chain's CDR3 is CASSEYSWEVYGYTF. The DNA for the CDR3 is TGTGCCAGCAGTGAATATAGTTGGGAGGTCTATGGCTACACCTTC.